These 22 T cell receptor beta chains originate from one sample sequenced in a study of cytomegalovirus exposure and HLA in healthy donors. 60 Vbeta and 13 Jbeta primers were used in PCR. Method: immunoSEQ multiplex PCR; TCRdb's copy keeps in-frame clones and lacks some. The sample carries some 160,000 clones, around nine tenths recorded once. The sample taken for sequencing was PBMCs. These receptors were taken from a young woman in good health and CMV-seronegative.

The chain uses TRBV6-5 and TRBJ1-4; D uncertain. This CDR3 has 15 residues. V was cut by 5 bases and J by 14 bases, with 24 bases left in between. Germline values: CDR1 MNHEY, CDR2 SVGAGI. The CDR3 sequence is CASSLMRGGFEQLFF. The CDR3 bases are TGTGCCAGCAGTCTTATGCGGGGTGGCTTCGAACAGCTGTTTTTT.

The V and J genes are TRBV28 and TRBJ2-2; TRBD2 matches 12 bases. Germline CDR1 and CDR2: MDHEN and SYDVKM. J gave up 7 bases and V 8 bases, and 11 bases lay outside the gene matches. The CDR3 extends over 16 amino acids. The CDR3 protein is CASGYLAGGRGGELFF. The CDR3 nucleotides are TGTGCCAGCGGATATCTAGCGGGAGGGCGGGGCGGGGAGCTGTTTTTT.

This clone was counted between two and nine times. This chain uses TRBV10-3 with TRBJ1-1, with D maybe TRBD1 (5 bases). V was clipped by 6 bases and J by 11 bases, with 19 bases between them. This CDR3 region has 13 residues. The germline V gene has CDR1 ENHRY and CDR2 SYGVKD. The CDR3 sequence: CAIRERDSDGAFF. DNA of the CDR3: TGTGCCATCAGAGAGAGAGACAGCGATGGGGCTTTCTTT.

The chain is built from TRBV28 and TRBJ1-4; 11 bases agree with TRBD1. Germline assignment: CDR1 MDHEN and CDR2 SYDVKM. Losses at the gene ends were 6 bases for V and 6 bases for J; bases not matched to a gene: 6. This CDR3 is built from 15 residues. The CDR3 nucleotides read TGTGCCAGCAGACCCCCGGGACAGGGGGATGAAAAACTGTTTTTT. It specifies CASRPPGQGDEKLFF.

V gene TRBV12-5 combines with J gene TRBJ1-2, with unresolved D. Germline loops: CDR1 LGHNT, CDR2 FRNRAP. This CDR3 comprises 15 residues. Trimming removed 5 bases from V and 2 bases from J, with 15 bases in between. CDR3 sequence (DNA): TGTGCTAGTGGTAACCCCGCGGAGGTAAACTATGGCTACACCTTC. It is translated as CASGNPAEVNYGYTF.

This chain links TRBV5-1 with TRBJ1-2; the D gene is possibly TRBD1 (5 bases). V lost 0 bases and J 7 bases, leaving 10 bases between the germline ends. Per the germline V gene, CDR1 is SGHRS and CDR2 is YFSETQ. The CDR3 has 13 amino acids. This chain's CDR3 is CASSLVPGGGYTF. The CDR3 DNA sequence: TGCGCCAGCAGCTTGGTTCCGGGGGGTGGCTACACCTTC.

The chain employs TRBV5-1 and TRBJ1-2; the D gene is possibly TRBD1 (5 bases). This CDR3 is 15 amino acids long. Per germline, CDR1 SGHRS and CDR2 YFSETQ. The V end was cut by 2 bases, the J end by 0 bases, with 11 bases between. The CDR3 DNA follows: TGCGCCAGCAGCTTTACACAGGCCTCTAACTATGGCTACACCTTC. Protein sequence: CASSFTQASNYGYTF.

The J gene is TRBJ1-5, the V gene TRBV10-3; 8 bases align to TRBD1. The trim removed 5 bases at V and 0 bases at J, leaving 6 bases unmatched. Germline CDR1 ENHRY, CDR2 SYGVKD. The CDR3 is made up of 16 amino acids. CDR3 sequence reads: CAISSGDRGSNQPQHF. DNA for the CDR3: TGTGCCATCAGTTCGGGAGACAGGGGTAGCAATCAGCCCCAGCATTTT.

The chain couples TRBV4-1 to TRBJ2-7, with D possibly TRBD1 on 5 matching bases. The germline CDR1 and CDR2 sequences are MGHRA and YSYEKL. The CDR3 covers 16 residues. V lost 1 base and J 3 bases, leaving 16 bases between the germline ends. The CDR3 coding sequence is TGCGCCAGCAGCCAAGTCCAGCAGGGTTGGTTCTACGAGCAGTACTTC. This translates into CASSQVQQGWFYEQYF.

The rearrangement uses TRBV19 and TRBJ1-3, with TRBD1 matching 8 bases. The V gene's germline CDR1 is LNHDA and CDR2 SQIVND (reference sequence). V was clipped by 7 bases and J by 0 bases; unmatched bases: 11. This CDR3 region has 17 residues. CDR3 region: CASTIGTGVFSGNTIYF. The CDR3 DNA is TGTGCCAGTACAATCGGGACAGGTGTATTCTCTGGAAACACCATATATTTT. Supplemented by reference TRBV19 and TRBJ1-3, the full variable domain reads DGGITQSPKYLFRKEGQNVTLSCEQNLNHDAMYWYRQDPGQGLRLIYYSQIVNDFQKGDIAEGYSVSREKKESFPLTVTSAQKNPTAFYLCASTIGTGVFSGNTIYFGEGSWLTVV.

The sample holds one count of this clone. This rearrangement joins TRBV2 to TRBJ1-2; 12 bases line up with TRBD1. This CDR3 contains 16 residues. Trimming removed 6 bases from V and 7 bases from J; junction bases left unmatched: 12. Per the germline V gene, CDR1 is SNHLY and CDR2 is FYNNEI. The CDR3 spells CASRAGTGGVQAGYTF. In nucleotides, the CDR3 is TGTGCCAGCAGGGCCGGGACAGGGGGCGTTCAGGCTGGCTACACCTTC.

This clone was recorded a few times. This chain uses TRBV7-8 with TRBJ1-1; weak D call: TRBD1 (5 bases). CDR1 is SGHVS and CDR2 is FQNEAQ in the germline V gene. The CDR3 spans 16 residues. Trimming removed 5 bases at V and 9 bases at J, with 25 bases between. The CDR3 DNA sequence: TGTGCCAGCAGCACCCGGGCCAGGGAGGACGCTGGGAAAGCTTTCTTT. It is translated as CASSTRAREDAGKAFF.

The chain is built from TRBV27 and TRBJ2-1; TRBD2 matches at 9 bases. This CDR3 is built from 15 residues. V lost 2 bases to trimming and J lost 8 bases; unmatched junction nucleotides: 7. In germline, CDR1 is MNHEY, CDR2 SMNVEV (reference sequence). The CDR3 protein is CASSLRAGGPYEQFF. CDR3 coding DNA: TGTGCCAGCAGTTTAAGGGCGGGAGGGCCGTATGAGCAGTTCTTC.

This clone was counted once. In nucleotides, the CDR3 is TGCAGCGCCTCCGCACGGGAAAGGGAGACCCAGTACTTC. Translation: CSASARERETQYF. This chain links TRBV29-1 with TRBJ2-5; possibly TRBD2 for D (5 bases). The V end was cut by 7 bases, the J end by 5 bases, with 17 bases between. Germline values: CDR1 SQVTM, CDR2 ANQGSEA. This CDR3 is 13 amino acids long.

J is TRBJ2-2 and V is TRBV19; 9 nucleotides align to TRBD2. From germline, CDR1 is LNHDA and CDR2 SQIVND (reference sequence). The CDR3 is 15 residues long. The V segment lost 3 bases and the J segment 3 bases; nucleotides outside the gene matches: 2. CDR3 residues: CASSILAGYTGELFF. CDR3 DNA: TGTGCCAGTAGTATCCTAGCGGGGTACACCGGGGAGCTGTTTTTT.

The V gene is TRBV6-5, the J gene TRBJ2-5, with 9 bases matching TRBD2. Germline CDR1 reads MNHEY; CDR2 reads SVGAGI. Trimming cost V 7 bases and J 7 bases; bases outside gene matches: 10. This CDR3 region has 14 residues. Here the CDR3 reads CASNRQAGGVTQYF. The CDR3 DNA is TGTGCCAGCAACCGACAAGCGGGAGGAGTGACCCAGTACTTC.

This chain connects TRBV5-4 to TRBJ2-3; possible D gene TRBD2, 6 bases. The CDR3 covers 15 residues. V lost 5 bases, J lost 2 bases, and 15 bases lay in between. Germline CDR1 SGHNT, CDR2 YYREEE (reference sequence). CDR3 coding DNA: TGTGCCAGCAGTCCGGCGGGGAGCGCCACAGATACGCAGTATTTT. Translated: CASSPAGSATDTQYF.

This CDR3 is CASSEALLGDRGDIQYF. The CDR3 DNA reads as TGTGCCAGCAGTGAAGCGCTTCTGGGAGACAGGGGGGACATTCAGTACTTC. V is TRBV2 and J is TRBJ2-4; 9 bases are shared with TRBD1. The germline gives CDR1 SNHLY, CDR2 FYNNEI. J gave up 8 bases and V 0 bases, and 11 bases lay outside the gene matches. CDR3 length equals 17 residues.

This chain connects TRBV19 to TRBJ1-1; TRBD1 matches at 9 bases. The junction had 3 bases not matched to a gene; V was cut back by 7 bases and J by 3 bases. Per germline, CDR1 LNHDA and CDR2 SQIVND (reference sequence). The CDR3 is 13 amino acids. CDR3 nucleotides: TGTGCCAGTATGAGGGACAGGGACACTGAAGCTTTCTTT. It translates to CASMRDRDTEAFF. Full variable domain (rest looked up from reference TRBV19 and TRBJ1-1): DGGITQSPKYLFRKEGQNVTLSCEQNLNHDAMYWYRQDPGQGLRLIYYSQIVNDFQKGDIAEGYSVSREKKESFPLTVTSAQKNPTAFYLCASMRDRDTEAFFGQGTRLTVV.

This chain uses TRBV2 with TRBJ2-1; 7 bases are a match to TRBD2. Looked up from germline, CDR1 is SNHLY and CDR2 is FYNNEI. The CDR3 loop spans 16 amino acids. Trimming at V came to 2 bases and at J to 0 bases, leaving 4 bases not matched to a gene. CDR3 in DNA: TGTGCCAGCAGTGAAAGGACTAGAAGCTCCTACAATGAGCAGTTCTTC. The encoded protein is CASSERTRSSYNEQFF.

CDR3 DNA sequence: TGTGCCAGCACCCCGGGACAGGGATATGCCGGGGAGCTGTTTTTT. Its protein product is CASTPGQGYAGELFF. The chain uses TRBV6-5 and TRBJ2-2; 9 bases are shared with TRBD1. The germline V gene encodes CDR1 MNHEY and CDR2 SVGAGI. The CDR3 length is 15 residues. V shed 7 bases and J 6 bases; nucleotides not matched to a gene: 9.

This clone was seen only a few times. The rearrangement links TRBV9 to TRBJ2-2; D gene ambiguous. Trimming removed 5 bases at V and 5 bases at J, with 10 bases between. The CDR3 consists of 13 residues. Germline CDR1 reads SGDLS; CDR2 reads YYNGEE. This CDR3 is CASSIGITGELFF. The CDR3 nucleotides are TGTGCCAGCAGTATCGGTATTACCGGGGAGCTGTTTTTT.